What follows are 15 T cell receptor beta chains derived from one specimen sequenced in a study of identical twins. MiXCR was run by TCRdb on the 5' RACE reads, yielding one entry per CDR3 protein. This table holds about 900,000 distinct CDR3 sequences, 12% found once. These same data were also listed under a study on yellow fever vaccine responses in identical twins.

What was sequenced was PBMCs. These receptors all stem from a woman under 30 in good health.

This clonotype was counted many times. The gene calls are TRBV6-1 and TRBJ1-3; D unresolved. Trimming left V 6 bases short and J 1 base short, with 19 bases between. The germline gives CDR1 MNHNS, CDR2 SASEGT. The CDR3 sequence is 17 residues long. The CDR3 coding sequence is TGTGCCAGCAGCCTCGGCGGGAGGGTTTCATCTGGAAACACCATATATTTT. Translated, it gives CASSLGGRVSSGNTIYF.

This chain uses TRBV27 with TRBJ2-1; TRBD2 matches 11 bases. This CDR3 contains 19 residues. Trimming took 2 bases from V and 4 from J; bases not matched to a gene: 13. Germline CDR1 MNHEY, CDR2 SMNVEV (reference sequence). The chain's CDR3 is CASSLKASGGPTQYNEQFF. As DNA, the CDR3 is TGTGCCAGCAGTTTAAAGGCTAGCGGGGGGCCGACACAATACAATGAGCAGTTCTTC.

A few counts support this clonotype. The chain couples TRBV10-3 to TRBJ1-2; D might be TRBD1 (5 bases). V lost 7 bases and J lost 4, with 16 bases in between. This CDR3 has 14 residues. The germline V gene has CDR1 ENHRY and CDR2 SYGVKD. CDR3 protein: CAINLAGGGYGYTF. For the CDR3, the DNA is TGTGCCATCAATCTGGCAGGCGGGGGCTATGGCTACACCTTC.

Of note for this clonotype: At one end, the junction sequence differs from germline, possibly due to a read error. This chain links TRBV15 with TRBJ2-1; no clear D gene. The CDR3 sequence is 11 residues long. Germline V gene sequence: CDR1 LNHNV, CDR2 YYDKDF (reference sequence). CDR3 in amino acids: CATSSYNEQSF. The CDR3 DNA sequence: TGTGCCACCAGCAGTTACAATGAGCAGTCCTTC.

This clonotype was detected only a few times. This chain connects TRBV9 to TRBJ2-7, with 9 positions matching TRBD2. Germline V gives CDR1 SGDLS, CDR2 YYNGEE. The CDR3 totals 15 residues. V was pared by 4 bases and J by 4 bases, with 9 bases of the junction left unmatched. CDR3: CASSPGGGDQYEQYF. DNA for the CDR3: TGTGCCAGCAGCCCTGGCGGGGGGGACCAGTACGAGCAGTACTTC.

This chain joins TRBV6-5 and TRBJ2-7, with 14 bases lining up with TRBD2. The V and J ends lost 4 bases and 7 bases, in that order; junction bases with no gene match: 6. The CDR3 consists of 15 residues. Per the germline V gene, CDR1 is MNHEY and CDR2 is SVGAGI. In DNA form, the CDR3 reads TGTGCCAGCAGTTCGGGGACTAGCGGGAGAAGGGAGCAGTACTTC. It yields the protein CASSSGTSGRREQYF.

CDR3 sequence reads: CASSKTGVRGQPQHF. The CDR3 coding sequence is TGTGCCAGCAGTAAGACAGGGGTTCGTGGTCAGCCCCAGCATTTT. V and J are TRBV27 and TRBJ1-5; 8 bases map to TRBD1. This CDR3 region has 15 residues. V trimming: 5 bases; J trimming: 6 bases; junction bases outside the gene matches: 9. Germline CDR1 is MNHEY and CDR2 is SMNVEV (reference sequence).

The gene calls are TRBV6-2 or TRBV6-3 and TRBJ2-5; no definite D call. Germline V lookup: CDR1 MNHEY, CDR2 SVGEGT. This CDR3 region has 16 residues. V was cut by 2 bases and J by 5 bases, with 18 bases left in between. CDR3 DNA: TGTGCCAGCAGTTACGACAATCCTGGGTATTTGGAGACCCAGTACTTC. Translated: CASSYDNPGYLETQYF.

There are a few counts of this clonotype. This chain uses TRBV28 with TRBJ2-3, with 8 bases matching TRBD2. CDR1 is MDHEN, CDR2 SYDVKM, per germline. This CDR3 is built from 17 residues. J gave up 7 bases and V 7 bases, and 19 bases lay outside the gene matches. CDR3 sequence: CASTSPEILAGQNTQYF. The CDR3 DNA reads TGTGCCAGCACCTCCCCTGAGATTTTAGCGGGGCAAAATACGCAGTATTTT. The complete variable domain, with remaining parts taken from reference TRBV28 and TRBJ2-3, reads DVKVTQSSRYLVKRTGEKVFLECVQDMDHENMFWYRQDPGLGLRLIYFSYDVKMKEKGDIPEGYSVSREKKERFSLILESASTNQTSMYLCASTSPEILAGQNTQYFGPGTRLTVL.

The chain has TRBV12-3 or TRBV12-4 and TRBJ1-5, with D perhaps TRBD1 (5 bases). V lost 6 bases and J 4 bases, leaving 10 bases between the germline ends. The CDR3 runs 13 residues. CDR3 DNA: TGTGCCAGCAGCGGGGCATGGAATCAGCCCCAGCATTTT. Its translation is CASSGAWNQPQHF.

This clonotype has only a few counts. This chain uses TRBV29-1 with TRBJ1-3; 7 nucleotides line up with TRBD1. Germline CDR1 SQVTM, CDR2 ANQGSEA. The V gene end was trimmed by 3 bases and the J gene end by 2 bases; junction bases not matched to a gene: 4. The CDR3 runs 14 residues. The CDR3 reads CSVDRQGAGNTIYF. The DNA for the CDR3 is TGCAGCGTTGATCGTCAGGGGGCTGGAAACACCATATATTTT.

This clonotype was seen a few times. J is TRBJ2-1 and V is TRBV15; D ambiguous. This CDR3 is built from 15 residues. Germline values: CDR1 LNHNV, CDR2 YYDKDF (reference sequence). The V end lost 7 bases, the J end lost 0 bases, and 13 bases lay between the germline ends. As DNA, the CDR3 is TGTGCCACCAAGGGCGGAAAACTCTCCTACAATGAGCAGTTCTTC. Amino acids: CATKGGKLSYNEQFF.

The rearrangement joins TRBV12-3 or TRBV12-4 to TRBJ2-5; D perhaps matches TRBD1 (7 bases). The CDR3 has 18 amino acids. The ends were cut back, 6 bases at V and 3 bases at J, with 26 bases in the middle. The CDR3 DNA follows: TGTGCCAGCAGCCGGATCGGGAGCCCAGGGGGTACAGAAGAGACCCAGTACTTC. Its protein product is CASSRIGSPGGTEETQYF.

This clonotype showed up just once. The chain employs TRBV20-1 and TRBJ2-1, with D perhaps TRBD1 (6 bases). Trimming shortened V by 6 bases and J by 9 bases, and 15 bases separated the two germline ends. The CDR3 runs 12 residues. Germline V gene lookup returns CDR1 DFQATT and CDR2 SNEGSKA (reference sequence). The CDR3 DNA reads TGCAGTGCGAAATACAGGGTTGGTGAGCAGTTCTTC. Protein: CSAKYRVGEQFF.

This clonotype was picked up one time. This chain joins TRBV20-1 and TRBJ2-3, with D tentatively TRBD2 (5 bases). The CDR3 loop spans 17 amino acids. V lost 1 base and J 2 bases, leaving 19 bases between the germline ends. Germline values: CDR1 DFQATT, CDR2 SNEGSKA (reference sequence). CDR3 nucleotides: TGCAGTGCTAGAGTGGAAGGCCGAGGGCGTTTCACAGATACGCAGTATTTT. Its translation: CSARVEGRGRFTDTQYF.